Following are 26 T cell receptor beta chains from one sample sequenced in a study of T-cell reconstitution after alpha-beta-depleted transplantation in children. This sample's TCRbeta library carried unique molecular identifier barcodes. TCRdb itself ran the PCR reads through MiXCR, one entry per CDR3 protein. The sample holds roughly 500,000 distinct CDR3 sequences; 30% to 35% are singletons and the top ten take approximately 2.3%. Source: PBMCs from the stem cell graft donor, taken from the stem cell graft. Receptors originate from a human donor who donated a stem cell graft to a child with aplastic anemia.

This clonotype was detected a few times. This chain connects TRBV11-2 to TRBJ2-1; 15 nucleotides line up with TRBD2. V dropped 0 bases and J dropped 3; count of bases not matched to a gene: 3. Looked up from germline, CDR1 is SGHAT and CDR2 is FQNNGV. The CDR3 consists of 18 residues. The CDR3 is CASSLEGTSGRYYNEQFF. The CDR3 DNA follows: TGTGCCAGCAGCTTAGAAGGGACTAGCGGGAGGTACTACAATGAGCAGTTCTTC. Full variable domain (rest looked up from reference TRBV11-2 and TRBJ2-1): EAGVAQSPRYKIIEKRQSVAFWCNPISGHATLYWYQQILGQGPKLLIQFQNNGVVDDSQLPKDRFSAERLKGVDSTLKIQPAKLEDSAVYLCASSLEGTSGRYYNEQFFGPGTRLTVL.

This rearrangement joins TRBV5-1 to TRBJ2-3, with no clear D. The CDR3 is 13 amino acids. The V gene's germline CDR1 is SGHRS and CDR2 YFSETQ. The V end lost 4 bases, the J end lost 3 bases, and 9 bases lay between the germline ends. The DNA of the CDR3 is TGCGCCAGCAGCCCTACACAAACAGATACGCAGTATTTT. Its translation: CASSPTQTDTQYF.

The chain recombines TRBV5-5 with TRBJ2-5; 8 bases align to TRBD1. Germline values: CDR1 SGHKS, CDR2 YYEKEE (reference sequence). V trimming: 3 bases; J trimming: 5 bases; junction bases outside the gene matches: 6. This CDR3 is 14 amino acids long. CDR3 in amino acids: CASSSGQVWETQYF. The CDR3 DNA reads TGTGCCAGCAGCTCGGGACAGGTTTGGGAGACCCAGTACTTC.

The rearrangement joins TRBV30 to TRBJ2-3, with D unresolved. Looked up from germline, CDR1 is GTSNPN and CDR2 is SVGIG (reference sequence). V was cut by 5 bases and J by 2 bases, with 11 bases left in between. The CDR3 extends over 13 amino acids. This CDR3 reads CAWASYYTDTQYF. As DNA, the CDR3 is TGTGCCTGGGCTTCATATTACACAGATACGCAGTATTTT.

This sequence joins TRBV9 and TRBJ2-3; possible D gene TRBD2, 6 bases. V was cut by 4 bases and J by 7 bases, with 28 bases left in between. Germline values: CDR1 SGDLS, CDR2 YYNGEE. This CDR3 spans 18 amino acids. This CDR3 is CASSRTGGSRERANTQYF. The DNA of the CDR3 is TGTGCCAGCAGCCGGACGGGCGGGTCACGGGAGCGAGCAAATACGCAGTATTTT.

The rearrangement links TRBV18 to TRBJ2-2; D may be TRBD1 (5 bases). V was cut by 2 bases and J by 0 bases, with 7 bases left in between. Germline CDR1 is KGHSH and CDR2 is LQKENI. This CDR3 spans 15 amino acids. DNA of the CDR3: TGTGCCAGCTCACCAACAGGAACGAACACCGGGGAGCTGTTTTTT. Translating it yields CASSPTGTNTGELFF.

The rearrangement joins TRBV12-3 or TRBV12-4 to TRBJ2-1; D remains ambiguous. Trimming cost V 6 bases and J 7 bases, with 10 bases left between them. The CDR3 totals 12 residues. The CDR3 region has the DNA TGTGCCAGCAGCCCAGTTCGGAATGAGCAGTTCTTC. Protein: CASSPVRNEQFF.

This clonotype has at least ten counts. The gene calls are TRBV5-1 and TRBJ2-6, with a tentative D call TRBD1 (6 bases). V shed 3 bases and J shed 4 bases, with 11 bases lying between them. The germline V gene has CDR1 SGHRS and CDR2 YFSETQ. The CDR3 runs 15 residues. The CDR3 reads CASSSQGAGANVLTF. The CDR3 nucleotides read TGCGCCAGCAGCTCACAGGGAGCAGGGGCCAACGTCCTGACTTTC.

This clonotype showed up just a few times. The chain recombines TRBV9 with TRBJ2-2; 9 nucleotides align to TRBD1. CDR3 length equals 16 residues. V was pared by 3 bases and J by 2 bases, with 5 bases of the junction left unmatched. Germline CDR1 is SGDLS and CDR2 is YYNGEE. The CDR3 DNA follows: TGTGCCAGCAGCGGGGGACAGGGAGTTAACACCGGGGAGCTGTTTTTT. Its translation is CASSGGQGVNTGELFF.

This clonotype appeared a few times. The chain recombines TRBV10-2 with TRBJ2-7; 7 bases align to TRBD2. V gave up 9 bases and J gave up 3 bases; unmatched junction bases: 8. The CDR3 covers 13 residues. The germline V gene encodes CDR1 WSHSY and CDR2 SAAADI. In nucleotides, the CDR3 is TGCGCCAGTTCTCACGGGGGGAACTACGAGCAGTACGTC. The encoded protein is CASSHGGNYEQYV.

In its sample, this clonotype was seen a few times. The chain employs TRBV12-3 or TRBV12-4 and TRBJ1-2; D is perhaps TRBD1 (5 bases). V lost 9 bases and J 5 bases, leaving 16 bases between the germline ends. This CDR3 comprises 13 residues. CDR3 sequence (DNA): TGTGCCAGTCTCGGGACCGACTTTTATGGCTACACCTTC. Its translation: CASLGTDFYGYTF.

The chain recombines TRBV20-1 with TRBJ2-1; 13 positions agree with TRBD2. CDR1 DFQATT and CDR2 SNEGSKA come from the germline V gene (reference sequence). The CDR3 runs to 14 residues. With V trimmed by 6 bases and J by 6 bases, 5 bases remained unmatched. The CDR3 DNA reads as TGCAGTGCCCGGACTAGCGGGAGCATCAATGAGCAGTTCTTC. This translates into CSARTSGSINEQFF.

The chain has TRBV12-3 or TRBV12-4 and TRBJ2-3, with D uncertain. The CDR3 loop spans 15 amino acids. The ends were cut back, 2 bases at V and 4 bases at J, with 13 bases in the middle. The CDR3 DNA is TGTGCCAGCAGTTTAAGGCTTTCTGGGTCAGATACGCAGTATTTT. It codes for CASSLRLSGSDTQYF.

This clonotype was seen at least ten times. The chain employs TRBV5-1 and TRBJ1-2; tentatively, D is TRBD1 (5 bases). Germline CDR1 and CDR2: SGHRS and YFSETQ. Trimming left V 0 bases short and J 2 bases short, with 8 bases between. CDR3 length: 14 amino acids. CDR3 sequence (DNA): TGCGCCAGCAGCTTGGATGGGGCAAACTATGGCTACACCTTC. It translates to CASSLDGANYGYTF.

The CDR3 region is CASSFGLSGQETQYF. CDR3 nucleotides: TGTGCCAGCAGCTTCGGTCTTAGCGGTCAAGAGACCCAGTACTTC. V gene TRBV7-9 combines with J gene TRBJ2-5; possibly TRBD2 for D (6 bases). Germline V gives CDR1 SEHNR, CDR2 FQNEAQ (reference sequence). This CDR3 spans 15 amino acids. V was clipped by 3 bases and J by 2 bases, with 13 bases between them.

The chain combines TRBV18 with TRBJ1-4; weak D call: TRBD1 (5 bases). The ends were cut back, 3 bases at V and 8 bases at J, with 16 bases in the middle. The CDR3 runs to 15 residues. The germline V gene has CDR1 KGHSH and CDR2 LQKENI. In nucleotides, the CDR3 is TGTGCCAGCTCACCGTCACAGGCTCCCTACGAAAAACTGTTTTTT. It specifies CASSPSQAPYEKLFF.

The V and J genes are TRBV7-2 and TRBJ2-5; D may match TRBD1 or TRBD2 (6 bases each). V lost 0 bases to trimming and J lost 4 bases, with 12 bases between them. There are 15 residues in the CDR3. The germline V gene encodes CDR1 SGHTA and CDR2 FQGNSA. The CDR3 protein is CASSLAFGGRETQYF. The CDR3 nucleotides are TGTGCCAGCAGCTTAGCTTTCGGGGGCCGAGAGACCCAGTACTTC.

CDR3 nucleotides: TGTGCCAGCAGCGAACAACTAGCCGAAAAGTGGTTCTTC. This sequence encodes CASSEQLAEKWFF. V is TRBV7-2 and J is TRBJ2-1, with D perhaps TRBD2 (6 bases). V was trimmed by 5 bases and J by 15 bases, leaving 20 bases between them. Germline V gives CDR1 SGHTA, CDR2 FQGNSA. There are 13 residues in the CDR3.

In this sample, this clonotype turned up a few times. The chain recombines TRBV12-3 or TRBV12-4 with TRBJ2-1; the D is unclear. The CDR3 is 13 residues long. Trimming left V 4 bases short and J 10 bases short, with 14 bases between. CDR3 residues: CASSWNSLGEQFF. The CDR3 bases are TGTGCCAGCAGTTGGAACAGCTTGGGGGAGCAGTTCTTC.

CDR3 residues: CSAKNRGGRFGYTF. CDR3 bases: TGCAGTGCTAAAAACAGGGGAGGAAGGTTTGGCTACACCTTC. V usage is TRBV20-1 and J usage is TRBJ1-2; 7 nucleotides agree with TRBD1. V shed 4 bases and J 7 bases; nucleotides not matched to a gene: 12. This CDR3 is built from 14 residues. Germline V gene lookup returns CDR1 DFQATT and CDR2 SNEGSKA (reference sequence).

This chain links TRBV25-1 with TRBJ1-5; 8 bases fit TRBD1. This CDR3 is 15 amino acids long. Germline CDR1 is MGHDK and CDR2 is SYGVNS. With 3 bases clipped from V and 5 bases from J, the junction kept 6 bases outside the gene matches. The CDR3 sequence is CASSDQGARDQPQHF. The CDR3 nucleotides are TGTGCCAGCAGTGACCAGGGGGCGCGGGATCAGCCCCAGCATTTT. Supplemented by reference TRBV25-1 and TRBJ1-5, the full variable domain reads EADIYQTPRYLVIGTGKKITLECSQTMGHDKMYWYQQDPGMELHLIHYSYGVNSTEKGDLSSESTVSRIRTEHFPLTLESARPSHTSQYLCASSDQGARDQPQHFGDGTRLSIL.

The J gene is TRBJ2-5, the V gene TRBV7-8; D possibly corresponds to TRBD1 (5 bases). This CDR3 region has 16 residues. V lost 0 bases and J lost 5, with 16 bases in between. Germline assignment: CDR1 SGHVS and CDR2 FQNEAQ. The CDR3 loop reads CASSLANVGVSETQYF. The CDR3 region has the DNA TGTGCCAGCAGCTTAGCCAACGTAGGGGTTTCGGAGACCCAGTACTTC.

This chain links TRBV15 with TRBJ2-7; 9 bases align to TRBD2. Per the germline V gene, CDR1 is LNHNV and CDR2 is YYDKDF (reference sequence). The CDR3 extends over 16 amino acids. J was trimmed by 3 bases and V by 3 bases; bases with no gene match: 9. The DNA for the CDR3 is TGTGCCACCAGCAGCGAGAAGCGGGAGGATCGCTACGAGCAGTACGTC. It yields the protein CATSSEKREDRYEQYV.

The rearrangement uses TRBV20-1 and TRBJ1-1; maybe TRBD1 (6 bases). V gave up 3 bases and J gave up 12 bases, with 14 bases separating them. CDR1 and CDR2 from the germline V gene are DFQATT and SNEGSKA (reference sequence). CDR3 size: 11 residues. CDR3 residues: CSARGEGVSFF. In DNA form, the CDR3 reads TGCAGTGCTAGGGGGGAGGGGGTGTCTTTCTTT.

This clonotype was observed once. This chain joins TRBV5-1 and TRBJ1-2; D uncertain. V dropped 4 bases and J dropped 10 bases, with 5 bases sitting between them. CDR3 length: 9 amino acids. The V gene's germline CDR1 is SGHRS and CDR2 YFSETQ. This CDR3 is CASSPPYTF. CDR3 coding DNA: TGCGCCAGCAGCCCCCCCTACACCTTC.

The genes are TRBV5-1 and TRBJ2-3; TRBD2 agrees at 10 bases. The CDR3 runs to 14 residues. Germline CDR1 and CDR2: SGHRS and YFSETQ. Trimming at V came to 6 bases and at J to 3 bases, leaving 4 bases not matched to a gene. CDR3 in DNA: TGCGCCAGCACCAAGACTAGCGGGACAGATACGCAGTATTTT. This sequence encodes CASTKTSGTDTQYF.